Below are 9 T cell receptor beta chains sequenced from a single sample in a study of cytomegalovirus exposure and HLA in healthy donors. With 60 Vbeta and 13 Jbeta primers, the PCR was carried out. Sequencing used immunoSEQ multiplex PCR; TCRdb keeps in-frame clones, though not all of them. This table has some 150,000 clones, more than 65% appearing once. Source material: PBMCs. These receptors were obtained from a man between 45 and 60 years old in good health and CMV-seropositive.

The V and J genes are TRBV28 and TRBJ2-3; TRBD2 matches at 7 bases. Losses at the gene ends were 4 bases for V and 3 bases for J; bases not matched to a gene: 10. This CDR3 contains 16 residues. Germline V gives CDR1 MDHEN, CDR2 SYDVKM. This chain's CDR3 is CASSYSQAGPTDTQYF. The CDR3 nucleotides are TGTGCCAGCAGTTATAGCCAAGCGGGACCAACAGATACGCAGTATTTT.

Note on this clone: A junction end diverges from the germline sequence, so it may reflect a read error. The gene calls are TRBV7-9 and TRBJ2-7; 9 nucleotides align to TRBD1. Germline assignment: CDR1 SEHNR and CDR2 FQNEAQ (reference sequence). There are 15 residues in the CDR3. The CDR3 spells CSSSLEETGGGEQYF. DNA for the CDR3: TGTTCCAGCAGCTTAGAGGAGACAGGGGGTGGCGAGCAGTACTTC.

This chain uses TRBV19 with TRBJ2-7, with TRBD2 matching over 10 bases. Germline CDR1 and CDR2: LNHDA and SQIVND (reference sequence). Germline trimming cut 0 bases from V and 5 bases from J; bases unmatched to any gene: 10. This CDR3 comprises 17 residues. CDR3 region: CASSIDPGTSATDEQYF. In nucleotides, the CDR3 is TGTGCCAGTAGTATAGATCCTGGGACTAGCGCTACGGACGAGCAGTACTTC.

This chain joins TRBV10-1 and TRBJ2-5, with 10 bases aligning to TRBD2. The J call could be wrong; TRBJ2-7 is a better fit for the DNA end. The germline CDR1 and CDR2 sequences are WNHNN and SYGVQD (reference sequence). The CDR3 extends over 14 amino acids. CDR3 in amino acids: CARSTSGCIYEQYF. The CDR3 bases are TGCGCCAGATCGACTAGCGGGTGCATCTACGAGCAGTACTTC.

The chain has TRBV19 and TRBJ2-7; perhaps TRBD2 as D (6 bases). Per the germline V gene, CDR1 is LNHDA and CDR2 is SQIVND (reference sequence). The CDR3 runs 14 residues. The V and J ends lost 3 bases and 3 bases respectively, with 12 bases between them. CDR3 amino acids: CASSMYPTSYEQYF. CDR3 coding DNA: TGTGCCAGTAGTATGTACCCGACTAGCTACGAGCAGTACTTC. Drawing the rest from reference TRBV19 and TRBJ2-7, the complete variable domain is DGGITQSPKYLFRKEGQNVTLSCEQNLNHDAMYWYRQDPGQGLRLIYYSQIVNDFQKGDIAEGYSVSREKKESFPLTVTSAQKNPTAFYLCASSMYPTSYEQYFGPGTRLTVT.

This sequence joins TRBV30 and TRBJ2-3, with a weak D call TRBD1 (5 bases). From germline, CDR1 is GTSNPN and CDR2 SVGIG (reference sequence). The CDR3 spans 14 residues. Trimming removed 2 bases at V and 0 bases at J, with 9 bases between. CDR3 protein: CAWSKDRSTDTQYF. CDR3 in DNA: TGTGCCTGGAGTAAAGACAGAAGCACAGATACGCAGTATTTT. Variable domain in full (rest from reference TRBV30 and TRBJ2-3): SQTIHQWPATLVQPVGSPLSLECTVEGTSNPNLYWYRQAAGRGLQLLFYSVGIGQISSEVPQNLSASRPQDRQFILSSKKLLLSDSGFYLCAWSKDRSTDTQYFGPGTRLTVL.

V gene TRBV27 combines with J gene TRBJ2-5; 10 positions agree with TRBD2. J gave up 1 base and V 8 bases, and 1 base lay outside the gene matches. Germline V gene lookup returns CDR1 MNHEY and CDR2 SMNVEV (reference sequence). The CDR3 is 13 amino acids. The CDR3: CASRTSGQETQYF. In nucleotides, the CDR3 is TGTGCCAGCCGGACTAGCGGCCAAGAGACCCAGTACTTC.

The V call is TRBV6-1, the J call TRBJ1-2; D is undetermined. The germline V and J ends were trimmed by 1 base and 5 bases, with 5 bases remaining between them. The CDR3 length is 12 residues. CDR1 is MNHNS and CDR2 is SASEGT in the germline V gene. The CDR3 region is CASSEVPYGYTF. Written as DNA, the CDR3 is TGTGCCAGCAGTGAAGTTCCGTATGGCTACACCTTC.

This clone was seen a single time. The V call is TRBV4-1, the J call TRBJ1-1, with 7 bases identical to TRBD1. The CDR3 totals 16 residues. In germline, CDR1 is MGHRA, CDR2 YSYEKL. The ends lost 4 bases at V and 1 base at J; junction bases unmatched: 9. For the CDR3, the DNA is TGCGCCAGCAGCCTTGATTCAGGGACAGAGAACACTGAAGCTTTCTTT. This translates into CASSLDSGTENTEAFF.